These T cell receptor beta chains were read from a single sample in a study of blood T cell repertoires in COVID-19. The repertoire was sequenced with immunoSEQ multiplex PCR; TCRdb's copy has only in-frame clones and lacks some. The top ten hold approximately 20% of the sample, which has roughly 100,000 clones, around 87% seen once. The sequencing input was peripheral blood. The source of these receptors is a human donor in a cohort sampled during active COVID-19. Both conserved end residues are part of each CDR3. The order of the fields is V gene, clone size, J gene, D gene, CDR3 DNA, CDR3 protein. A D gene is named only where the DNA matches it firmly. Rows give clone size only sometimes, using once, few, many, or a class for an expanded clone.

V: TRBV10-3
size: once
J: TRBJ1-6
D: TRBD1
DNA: TGTGCCATCAGGCCGGGACAGGAAAATTCACCCCTCCACTTT
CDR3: CAIRPGQENSPLHF

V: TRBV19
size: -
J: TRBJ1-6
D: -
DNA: TGTGCCAGTAGTATAGGAGAATCACCCCTCCACTTT
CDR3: CASSIGESPLHF

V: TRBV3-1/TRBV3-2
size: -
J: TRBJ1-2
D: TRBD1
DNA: TGTGCCAGCAGCCGAAATGCGGGGACAGTGGCGGCTATTGATGGCTACACCTTC
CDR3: CASSRNAGTVAAIDGYTF

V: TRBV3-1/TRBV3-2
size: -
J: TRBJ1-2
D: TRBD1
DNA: TGTGCCAGCAGCCATTCGGACAGGGAGGGCTATGGCTACACCTTC
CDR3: CASSHSDREGYGYTF

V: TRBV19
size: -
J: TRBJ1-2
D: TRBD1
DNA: TGTGCCAGTAGTACCGGACTAGCTCGGGACAGATACACCTTC
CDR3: CASSTGLARDRYTF

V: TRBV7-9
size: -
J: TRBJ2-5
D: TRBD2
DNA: TGTGCCAGCAGCAACGGACTAGCGGTAGAGACCCAGTACTTC
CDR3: CASSNGLAVETQYF

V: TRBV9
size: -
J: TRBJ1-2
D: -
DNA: TGTGCCAGCAGCGTAGCTGGGGGGGCGAACTATGGCTACACCTTC
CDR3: CASSVAGGANYGYTF

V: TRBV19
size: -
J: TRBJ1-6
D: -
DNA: TGTGCCAGTAGTAGCTCGGGGGGGGCACATCCCCTTCGGAATTCACCCCTCCACTTT
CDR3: CASSSSGGAHPLRNSPLHF

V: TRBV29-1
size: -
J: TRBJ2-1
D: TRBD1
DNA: TGCAGCGGTCTCCGGGACAGGAATGAGCAGTTCTTC
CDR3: CSGLRDRNEQFF

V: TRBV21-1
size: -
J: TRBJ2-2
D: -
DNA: TGTGCCCCACAATGGGACACGAAAGATGCCGGGGAGCTGTTTTTT
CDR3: CAPQWDTKDAGELFF

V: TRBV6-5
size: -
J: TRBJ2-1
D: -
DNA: TGTGCCAGCAGGGGGCAGGGCTCCTACAATGAGCAGTTCTTC
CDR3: CASRGQGSYNEQFF

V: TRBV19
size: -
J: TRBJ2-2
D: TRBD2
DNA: TGTGCCAGCAATGGACCGGGACTAGCGGGAGCCTGGGAGCTGTTTTTT
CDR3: CASNGPGLAGAWELFF

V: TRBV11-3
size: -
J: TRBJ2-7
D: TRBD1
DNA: TGTGCCAGCAGCTTGAACAGGGGTGGAGACGAGCAGTACTTC
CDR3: CASSLNRGGDEQYF

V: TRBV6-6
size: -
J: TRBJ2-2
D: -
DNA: TGTGCCAGCAGTTACTCCAACGGGGAGCTGTTTTTT
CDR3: CASSYSNGELFF

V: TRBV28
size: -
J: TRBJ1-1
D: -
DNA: TGTGCCAGCAGTTCCTCGGGGGGGAACACTGAAGCTTTCTTT
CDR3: CASSSSGGNTEAFF

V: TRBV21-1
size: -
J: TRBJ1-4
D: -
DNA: TGTGCCAGCAGCAAAGTTTGGGGCCTCCGGTCACCGTTTTTT
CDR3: CASSKVWGLRSPFF

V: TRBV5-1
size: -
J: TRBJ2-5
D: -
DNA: TGCGCCAGCAGCTTGGACCCCCTCCAGGAGACCCAGTACTTC
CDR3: CASSLDPLQETQYF

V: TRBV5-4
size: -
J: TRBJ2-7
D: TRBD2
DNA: TGTGCCAGCAGCCCCGGGACTAGCGGGGGCTACGAGCAGTACTTC
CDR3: CASSPGTSGGYEQYF

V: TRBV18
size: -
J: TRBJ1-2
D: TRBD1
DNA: TGTGCCAGCTCACCGTCAACAGGGGTCGATGGCTACACCTTC
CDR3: CASSPSTGVDGYTF

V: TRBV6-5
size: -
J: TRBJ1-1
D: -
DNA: TGTGCCAGCACAAAACGACAGGAGACGAACACTGAAGCTTTCTTT
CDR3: CASTKRQETNTEAFF

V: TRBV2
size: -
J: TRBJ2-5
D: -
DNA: TGTGCCAGCACTCTGGACTATACGTACCAAGAGACCCAGTACTTC
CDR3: CASTLDYTYQETQYF

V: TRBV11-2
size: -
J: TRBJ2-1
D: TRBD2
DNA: TGTGCCAGCAGCCTCGGGACTAGCGGCTACAATGAGCAGTTCTTC
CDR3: CASSLGTSGYNEQFF

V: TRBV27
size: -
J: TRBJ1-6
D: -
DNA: TGTGCCAGCAGTTCAGGGGCAGCCATGACCCTCCACTTT
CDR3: CASSSGAAMTLHF

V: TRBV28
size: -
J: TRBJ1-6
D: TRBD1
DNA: TGTGCCAGCAGTTCAGGGACAGGGCTTAATTCACCCCTCCACTTT
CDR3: CASSSGTGLNSPLHF

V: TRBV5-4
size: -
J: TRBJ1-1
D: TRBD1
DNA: TGTGCCAGCAGATCGAACAGGGGAGCGATGAACACTGAAGCTTTCTTT
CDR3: CASRSNRGAMNTEAFF

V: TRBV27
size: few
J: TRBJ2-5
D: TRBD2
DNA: TGTGCCAGCAGTTTAACTAGCGGAGAAAGGGAGACCCAGTACTTC
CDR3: CASSLTSGERETQYF

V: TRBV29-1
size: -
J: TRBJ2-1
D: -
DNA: TGCAGCGTTGAAGAAGCTAGCCACGGTGAGCAGTTCTTC
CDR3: CSVEEASHGEQFF

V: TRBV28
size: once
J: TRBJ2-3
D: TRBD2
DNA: TGTGCCAGCAGTTTATTGACTAGCGGGAGGATCCCCGATACGCAGTATTTT
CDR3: CASSLLTSGRIPDTQYF

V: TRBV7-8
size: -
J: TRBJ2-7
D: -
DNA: TGTGCCAGCAGCTTAGTGAGGGTATCGGGCGAGCAGTACTTC
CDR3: CASSLVRVSGEQYF

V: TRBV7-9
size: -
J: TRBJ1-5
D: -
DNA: TGTGCCAGCAGCTTAGAAGGGGGAAATCAGCCCCAGCATTTT
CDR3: CASSLEGGNQPQHF

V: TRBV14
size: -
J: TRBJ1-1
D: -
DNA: TGTGCCAGCAGCCAAGATTTTGGGACACCAACGGGGAAGACTGAAGCTTTCTTT
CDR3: CASSQDFGTPTGKTEAFF

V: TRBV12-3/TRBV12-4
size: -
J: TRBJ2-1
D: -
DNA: TGTGCCAGCAGGTCGGGGTCGAGGAGTCGGGTCTTC
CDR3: CASRSGSRSRVF

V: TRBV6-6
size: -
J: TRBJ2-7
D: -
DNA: TGTGCCAGCAGTTCGCAGACTAGGAACGAGCAGTACTTC
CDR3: CASSSQTRNEQYF

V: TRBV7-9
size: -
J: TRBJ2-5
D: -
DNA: TGTGCCAGCAGCTTACAGTACAGGGAGACCCAGTACTTC
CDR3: CASSLQYRETQYF

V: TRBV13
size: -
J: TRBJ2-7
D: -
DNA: TGTGCCAGCAGCTTAGGCCAGAGGGACGAGCAGTACTTC
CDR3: CASSLGQRDEQYF

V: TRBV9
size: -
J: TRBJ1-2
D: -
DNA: TGTGCCAGCAGCGTAGTGGCAGGGGCCTACACCGTCTACACCTTC
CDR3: CASSVVAGAYTVYTF

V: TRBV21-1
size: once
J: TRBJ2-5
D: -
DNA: TGTGCCAGCAGCCCTTTTAAGACAGCCCTCGGGGAGACCCAGTACTTC
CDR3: CASSPFKTALGETQYF

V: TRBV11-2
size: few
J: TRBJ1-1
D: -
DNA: TGTGCCAGCAGCCGACAGAGTTTTAACACTGAAGCTTTCTTT
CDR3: CASSRQSFNTEAFF

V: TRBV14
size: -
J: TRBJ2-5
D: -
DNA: TGTGCCAGCAGCCAAGGTCGAACGGGGAGCCAAGAGACCCAGTACTTC
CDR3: CASSQGRTGSQETQYF

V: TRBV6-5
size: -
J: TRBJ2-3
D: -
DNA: TGTGCCAGCAGCGAGAATTCAGATACGCAGTATTTT
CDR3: CASSENSDTQYF

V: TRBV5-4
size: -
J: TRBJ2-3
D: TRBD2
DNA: TGTGCCAGCAGCTTGACATCCTGGTCGGGACTAGCGGGAGATACGCAGTATTTT
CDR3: CASSLTSWSGLAGDTQYF